This is a list of T cell receptor beta chains from one sample in a study of shared clonotypes between healthy human individuals. TCRdb's table, derived via immunoSEQ multiplex PCR, lists solely in-frame clones and lacks some. Of about 960,000 clones detected, 76% appear once; the ten largest clones hold roughly 1.5%. The specimen was memory CD4+ T cells sorted from blood. These receptors came from a man aged 18 to 29 in good health. Each CDR3 is given with its conserved first and last residue. D genes are given only for firm matches. A row's size may be missing; if present it is once, few, many or a size class.

>TRBD1|-|TRBJ2-1|TRBV6-5
TGTGCCAGCAGCCCCGACAGGGGGGCCTACAATGAGCAGTTCTTC
CASSPDRGAYNEQFF
>TRBD1|once|TRBJ2-2|TRBV10-3
TGTGCCATCAGTGAATTGGCAGGGGGCTGGGGCGGGGAGCTGTTTTTT
CAISELAGGWGGELFF
>TRBD1|once|TRBJ1-1|TRBV14
TGTGCCAGCAGCCATACAGGGGGGAACACTGAAGCTTTCTTT
CASSHTGGNTEAFF
>-|-|TRBJ1-3|TRBV18
TGTGCCACCTCGGAGGGGACTGGAAACACCATATATTTT
CATSEGTGNTIYF
>-|-|TRBJ2-5|TRBV10-1
TGCGCCAGCAGTGATGGCGGACAGCAAGAGACCCAGTACTTC
CASSDGGQQETQYF
>-|-|TRBJ2-2|TRBV11-3
TGTGCCAGCAGCACACCACTGGAGGGGAACGGGGAGCTGTTTTTT
CASSTPLEGNGELFF
>-|-|TRBJ1-1|TRBV6-5
TGTGCCAGCAGTTACTCACTTCTATCGGGGCGGACTGAAGCTTTCTTT
CASSYSLLSGRTEAFF
>-|-|TRBJ2-3|TRBV19
TGTGCCAGTAGCCGACAGTACACAGATACGCAGTATTTT
CASSRQYTDTQYF
>-|-|TRBJ1-4|TRBV27
TGTGCCAGCAGATCGGGGCCGGATGAAAAACTGTTTTTT
CASRSGPDEKLFF
>-|-|TRBJ1-1|TRBV7-9
TGTGCCAGCAGCTCGACGGACAGAACTCATGAAGCTTTCTTT
CASSSTDRTHEAFF
>-|-|TRBJ1-2|TRBV7-2
TGTGCCAGCAGCAGGGACAATTTCCCGCTCTATGGCTACACCTTC
CASSRDNFPLYGYTF
>-|-|TRBJ2-5|TRBV25-1
TGTGCCAGCAGAGTAGGGGGCCAAGAGACCCAGTACTTC
CASRVGGQETQYF
>TRBD2|-|TRBJ2-5|TRBV10-2
TGCGCCAGCAGTGAAGGGAGGGGATGGGAGACCCAGTACTTC
CASSEGRGWETQYF
>-|-|TRBJ1-2|TRBV18
TGTGCCAGCTCACTACAGGATGGCGATGGCTACACCTTC
CASSLQDGDGYTF
>TRBD2|-|TRBJ2-5|TRBV12-5
TGTGCTAGTGGTAAAGGGACTATCCAAGAGACCCAGTACTTC
CASGKGTIQETQYF
>TRBD1|-|TRBJ1-2|TRBV7-9
TGTGCCAGCAGCAAAGGGACAGGGGTGGCTAATGGCTACACCTTC
CASSKGTGVANGYTF
>-|-|TRBJ2-3|TRBV7-3
TGTGCCAGCAGCCCCCATCCCACAGATACGCAGTATTTT
CASSPHPTDTQYF
>-|-|TRBJ1-2|TRBV7-9
TGTGCCAGCAACTACGAAGGGAACTATGGCTACACCTTC
CASNYEGNYGYTF
>TRBD1|-|TRBJ1-4|TRBV30
TGTGCCTGGAGCCCCGGGACAGGGCGTGAAAAACTGTTTTTT
CAWSPGTGREKLFF
>-|-|TRBJ2-7|TRBV11-2
TGTGCCAGCAGCTTAGGGGCTGCTTGGCCCTACGAGCAGTACTTC
CASSLGAAWPYEQYF
>-|many|TRBJ1-2|TRBV28
TGTGCCAGCAGTTTAAGGGCGGGGGTTCCACCCTATGGCTACACCTTC
CASSLRAGVPPYGYTF
>-|-|TRBJ2-5|TRBV4-1
TGCGCCAGCAGCCAAACTCGAATGGAGACCCAGTACTTC
CASSQTRMETQYF
>TRBD2|-|TRBJ2-7|TRBV5-5
TGTGCCAGCAGCGGGGGACTAGCGGGAGCCGGTTACGAGCAGTACTTC
CASSGGLAGAGYEQYF
>TRBD1|-|TRBJ2-1|TRBV5-1
TGCGCCAGCAGCCTTACAGGGGGCTCCTACAATGAGCAGTTCTTC
CASSLTGGSYNEQFF
>TRBD2|-|TRBJ2-5|TRBV5-4
TGTGCCAGCAGCTTGGCCGGGACTAGCGCCGAGACCCAGTACTTC
CASSLAGTSAETQYF
>-|-|TRBJ2-5|TRBV4-2
TGTGCCAGCAGCCAAGATCTACGGGAGACCCAGTACTTC
CASSQDLRETQYF
>TRBD1|-|TRBJ2-2|TRBV27
TGTGCCAGCACGAAAGAAAGGACAGGGCTTGGCAGTACCGGGGAGCTGTTTTTT
CASTKERTGLGSTGELFF
>-|-|TRBJ1-2|TRBV5-1
TGCGCCAGCAGCGAAACGGGTGGCCATTATGGCTACACCTTC
CASSETGGHYGYTF
>-|-|TRBJ2-5|TRBV7-2
TGTGCCAGCAGCTTAGACGGGAACCAGCGGACCCAGTACTTC
CASSLDGNQRTQYF
>-|-|TRBJ1-1|TRBV6-5
TGTGCCAGCAGTTACTCTCTGCAGGGTAAGGACGCTTTCTTT
CASSYSLQGKDAFF
>TRBD2|-|TRBJ2-1|TRBV6-6
TGTGCCAGCAGTCCTTCTAGCGGGGGGTCCGGTGAGCAGTTCTTC
CASSPSSGGSGEQFF
>-|few|TRBJ1-4|TRBV15
TGTGCCACCAGCAGAGCACGGGGAACTAATGAAAAACTGTTTTTT
CATSRARGTNEKLFF
>TRBD2|many|TRBJ2-2|TRBV10-3
TGTGCCATCAACGCGGAGTGGGTAGCGGGAGACACCGGGGAGCTGTTTTTT
CAINAEWVAGDTGELFF
>-|-|TRBJ2-7|TRBV7-3
TGTGCCAGCAGCCCAGACAGGTATAGCTACGAGCAGTACTTC
CASSPDRYSYEQYF
>TRBD2|-|TRBJ2-5|TRBV2
TGTGCCAGCAAGAAAGCGGGGGGGATGGCTGGAGAGACCCAGTACTTC
CASKKAGGMAGETQYF
>-|once|TRBJ2-6|TRBV10-3
TGTGCCATCAGGGGGCAGTACTCTGGGGCCAACGTCCTGACTTTC
CAIRGQYSGANVLTF
>-|-|TRBJ2-7|TRBV18
TGTGCCAGCTCACCATACGGGCACGAGCAGTACTTC
CASSPYGHEQYF
>-|-|TRBJ2-5|TRBV7-3
TGTGCCAGCAGCTCCCGATGGGACATCCATGGGGAGACCCAGTACTTC
CASSSRWDIHGETQYF
>-|-|TRBJ2-7|TRBV5-1
TGCGCCAGCAGCTTCGGGAAAAGCTCCTACGAGCAGTACTTC
CASSFGKSSYEQYF
>TRBD1|-|TRBJ2-7|TRBV25-1
TGTGCCAGCAGTCCAGGGACAGGTAAAGGCTCCTACGAGCAGTACTTC
CASSPGTGKGSYEQYF
>TRBD1|-|TRBJ1-6|TRBV7-2
TGTGCCAGCAGCTTACTACAGACAGGGGGCTTTTCGTATAATTCACCCCTCCACTTT
CASSLLQTGGFSYNSPLHF
>TRBD1|-|TRBJ2-2|TRBV2
TGTGCCAGCAGGACACAGGGGGGTTCCGGGGAGCTGTTTTTT
CASRTQGGSGELFF
>-|few|TRBJ1-1|TRBV6-1
TGTGCCAGCAGTGAAGGGGTGGGGGCAGTTGGGATGAACACTGAAGCTTTCTTT
CASSEGVGAVGMNTEAFF
>-|few|TRBJ2-6|TRBV7-3
TGTGCCAGCAGCTCCCTTGGGTCAGGGGCCAACGTCCTGACTTTC
CASSSLGSGANVLTF
>TRBD2|-|TRBJ2-1|TRBV7-2
TGTGCCAGCAGCTTGACTAGCGGGGCTATTAATGAGCAGTTCTTC
CASSLTSGAINEQFF
>-|-|TRBJ2-2|TRBV10-3
TGTGCCATCAGTGAGTCGCCGGGGACGGACACCGGGGAGCTGTTTTTT
CAISESPGTDTGELFF
>-|-|TRBJ2-6|TRBV5-1
TGCGCCAGCAGCCCCTTAGGATCTGGGGCCAACGTCCTGACTTTC
CASSPLGSGANVLTF
>-|-|TRBJ2-3|TRBV7-2
TGTGCCAGCAGCTTTTTTCCCCAGAGGTCTGGAGATACGCAGTATTTT
CASSFFPQRSGDTQYF
>-|-|TRBJ1-5|TRBV19
TGTGCCAGTAGTGAGGGAGTGCCCCTCAATCAGCCCCAGCATTTT
CASSEGVPLNQPQHF
>-|-|TRBJ2-7|TRBV10-2
TGCGCCAGCAGCCAATATGGTCCCCGGGGGCGGTCAGGCAACTACGAGCAGTACTTC
CASSQYGPRGRSGNYEQYF
>-|-|TRBJ1-1|TRBV29-1
TGCAGCGTTGTTGGGGGGCGGACTGAAGCTTTCTTT
CSVVGGRTEAFF
>-|-|TRBJ2-5|TRBV6-5
TGTGCCAGCAGTTACCGGTCACCGACGCTCGGAGAGACCCAGTACTTC
CASSYRSPTLGETQYF
>-|-|TRBJ1-6|TRBV9
TGTGCCAGCAGCGTAAAGGAATCAGGGGCCTCACCCCTCCACTTT
CASSVKESGASPLHF
>TRBD1|-|TRBJ1-5|TRBV6-1
TGTGCCAGCAGTGCCGGGACAGGGATGAATCAGCCCCAGCATTTT
CASSAGTGMNQPQHF
>TRBD1|-|TRBJ2-2|TRBV7-2
TGTGCCAGCAGGTTACAGGGGACGAACACCGGGGAGCTGTTTTTT
CASRLQGTNTGELFF
>-|-|TRBJ1-6|TRBV18
TGTGCCAGCTCACCTTCGGGGGCGAGGGCCAATTCACCCCTCCACTTT
CASSPSGARANSPLHF
>-|many|TRBJ2-5|TRBV11-2
TGTGCCAGCAGCTCCGGGACTTCAGAGGGGGAGACCCAGTACTTC
CASSSGTSEGETQYF
>-|-|TRBJ2-5|TRBV6-5
TGTGCCAGCAGTAGGGCAGACAAAGAGACCCAGTACTTC
CASSRADKETQYF
>-|many|TRBJ2-3|TRBV6-6
TGTGCCAGCAGCCCGGGGCCAGATACGCAGTATTTT
CASSPGPDTQYF
>TRBD2|-|TRBJ2-1|TRBV29-1
TGCAGCGTTGACGGGAGGTACAATGAGCAGTTCTTC
CSVDGRYNEQFF